These 15 T cell receptor beta chains were sequenced from one sample in a study of blood T cell repertoires in COVID-19. Assay: immunoSEQ multiplex PCR; the TCRdb copy retains only in-frame clones and omits some. The data contain 250,000 to 300,000 clones, 86% of them singletons. Sequencing was performed on peripheral blood. The origin of the receptors is a man in his late teens or twenties with active or convalescent COVID-19.

The chain recombines TRBV5-1 with TRBJ2-5, with D perhaps TRBD1 (6 bases). Looked up from germline, CDR1 is SGHRS and CDR2 is YFSETQ. This CDR3 contains 14 residues. V shed 7 bases and J shed 1 base, with 14 bases lying between them. The CDR3 DNA is TGCGCCAGCGGGCCCGTGGGGGCCCAAGAGACCCAGTACTTC. This encodes CASGPVGAQETQYF.

V and J are TRBV7-2 and TRBJ2-3, with 7 bases lining up with TRBD1. V shed 1 base and J 3 bases; nucleotides not matched to a gene: 10. This CDR3 contains 17 residues. Per germline, CDR1 SGHTA and CDR2 FQGNSA. The CDR3 sequence is CASSLGTGAPLTDTQYF. Here the CDR3 DNA reads TGTGCCAGCAGCTTAGGTACAGGGGCACCACTAACAGATACGCAGTATTTT.

CDR3 protein: CASSLQRGGRRNTQYF. The CDR3 DNA follows: TGTGCCAGCAGTTTGCAGCGGGGGGGCCGGAGGAATACGCAGTATTTT. J is TRBJ2-3 and V is TRBV6-5; TRBD2 agrees at 10 bases. J was trimmed by 7 bases and V by 4 bases; bases with no gene match: 11. CDR1 is MNHEY, CDR2 SVGAGI, per germline. The CDR3 length is 16 residues.

CDR3 bases: TGTGCCAGCAGCCCTAGGGGTGCAGTAGCCAAAAACATTCAGTACTTC. Its translation is CASSPRGAVAKNIQYF. The chain links TRBV11-2 to TRBJ2-4; maybe TRBD1 (5 bases). Per germline, CDR1 SGHAT and CDR2 FQNNGV. Trimming cost V 5 bases and J 0 bases, with 14 bases left between them. The CDR3 extends over 16 amino acids.

CDR3 residues: CASSFVGSGGGYTF. CDR3 coding DNA: TGTGCCAGCAGTTTCGTCGGGAGTGGGGGTGGCTACACCTTC. The chain uses TRBV28 and TRBJ1-2; D perhaps matches TRBD1 (5 bases). The CDR3 contains 14 residues. Trimming took 3 bases from V and 7 from J, leaving 15 bases between them. CDR1 is MDHEN and CDR2 is SYDVKM in the germline V gene.

The V call is TRBV6-2 or TRBV6-3, the J call TRBJ1-2, with TRBD1 identical over 11 bases. The trim removed 5 bases at V and 2 bases at J, leaving 7 bases unmatched. Germline values: CDR1 MNHEY, CDR2 SVGEGT. This CDR3 comprises 16 residues. This chain's CDR3 is CASSRDRGNVNYGYTF. As DNA, the CDR3 is TGTGCCAGCAGTCGGGACAGGGGGAATGTAAACTATGGCTACACCTTC.

CDR3 nucleotides: TGTGCCAGCAGACATTCAGATACGCAGTATTTT. Its translation: CASRHSDTQYF. The chain is built from TRBV25-1 and TRBJ2-3; no clear D gene. This CDR3 is 11 amino acids long. The V gene lost 6 bases and the J gene lost 4 bases, with 5 bases spanning the gap. Per germline, CDR1 MGHDK and CDR2 SYGVNS.

The chain recombines TRBV11-2 with TRBJ2-3, with D tentatively TRBD1 (6 bases). This CDR3 is built from 14 residues. With 6 bases removed from V and 10 bases from J, the gap between germline ends came to 20 bases. The germline CDR1 and CDR2 sequences are SGHAT and FQNNGV. The CDR3 loop is CASRDYAGEGAQYF. The CDR3 region has the DNA TGTGCCAGCAGGGATTACGCAGGGGAAGGAGCGCAGTATTTT.

The chain employs TRBV19 and TRBJ1-1; TRBD1 might be the D (5 bases). Deletions cut 5 bases from V and 2 bases from J, with 6 bases between. The CDR3 consists of 12 residues. From germline, CDR1 is LNHDA and CDR2 SQIVND (reference sequence). The CDR3 nucleotides read TGTGCCAGTAGTTGGACAAACACTGAAGCTTTCTTT. Translated, it gives CASSWTNTEAFF. Full variable domain (remainder filled in from reference TRBV19 and TRBJ1-1): DGGITQSPKYLFRKEGQNVTLSCEQNLNHDAMYWYRQDPGQGLRLIYYSQIVNDFQKGDIAEGYSVSREKKESFPLTVTSAQKNPTAFYLCASSWTNTEAFFGQGTRLTVV.

The rearrangement links TRBV28 to TRBJ1-5, with D tentatively TRBD1 (6 bases). V lost 5 bases to trimming and J lost 6 bases, with 14 bases between them. This CDR3 spans 14 amino acids. CDR1 is MDHEN, CDR2 SYDVKM, per germline. CDR3 protein: CASSIDRIIQPQHF. The CDR3 region has the DNA TGTGCCAGCAGTATAGACAGGATTATTCAGCCCCAGCATTTT.

The gene calls are TRBV25-1 and TRBJ2-7; possibly TRBD1 for D (6 bases). The germline gives CDR1 MGHDK, CDR2 SYGVNS. Trimming removed 6 bases at V and 6 bases at J, with 15 bases between. The CDR3 consists of 13 residues. The chain's CDR3 is CASRGTGIGEQYF. The CDR3 region has the DNA TGTGCCAGCAGGGGTACAGGGATCGGCGAGCAGTACTTC.

The chain joins TRBV19 to TRBJ2-1; 9 positions agree with TRBD2. The CDR3 spans 16 residues. Germline values: CDR1 LNHDA, CDR2 SQIVND (reference sequence). The V gene end was trimmed by 2 bases and the J gene end by 2 bases; junction bases not matched to a gene: 4. The CDR3 nucleotides read TGTGCCAGTAGTATAAAGGCGGGAGGGACCTACAATGAGCAGTTCTTC. Protein product: CASSIKAGGTYNEQFF.

This chain joins TRBV27 and TRBJ2-1, with 13 bases lining up with TRBD2. The CDR3 has 15 amino acids. Trimming removed 5 bases from V and 9 bases from J; junction bases left unmatched: 7. Per germline, CDR1 MNHEY and CDR2 SMNVEV (reference sequence). The CDR3 coding sequence is TGTGCCAGCAGTCTCCGACTAGCGGGAGGCACTGAGCAGTTCTTC. Amino acid sequence: CASSLRLAGGTEQFF.

The rearrangement uses TRBV5-1 and TRBJ2-7; a weak D match, TRBD1 (6 bases). V lost 0 bases and J lost 6, with 7 bases in between. The CDR3 has 12 residues. Per germline, CDR1 SGHRS and CDR2 YFSETQ. The CDR3 sequence is CASSLGRGEQYF. Here the CDR3 DNA reads TGCGCCAGCAGCTTGGGCAGGGGCGAGCAGTACTTC.

This clone appeared once. The chain is built from TRBV29-1 and TRBJ2-7; 9 bases are shared with TRBD2. The CDR3 is 11 amino acids. V was pared by 7 bases and J by 5 bases, with 3 bases of the junction left unmatched. Germline V lookup: CDR1 SQVTM, CDR2 ANQGSEA. CDR3 coding DNA: TGCAGCGGGGGACTAGCCCACGAGCAGTACTTC. Its protein is CSGGLAHEQYF.